This TCR beta chain is drawn from a study of memory CD4+ T cells and cytomegalovirus serostatus. Germline trimming cut 8 bases from V and 0 bases from J; bases unmatched to any gene: 15. This CDR3 spans 17 amino acids. Germline CDR1 reads MDHEN; CDR2 reads SYDVKM. Study results and caveats: CMV serostatus prediction reached median AUC approximately 0.95, or 0.91 with US-trained model. Suggested: most of the CMV-linked TCR signature lies in CD4+ memory cells.

The sort gate was single viable CD3+CD4+CD8-CD45RO+ cells for memory CD4+ T cells. After thawing, CD4+ T cells were positively selected. The protocol was immunoSEQ multiplex PCR, while the TCRdb copy is restricted to in-frame clones and leaves out a portion. This sample has about 60,000 clones, with around 80% found just once. About this clone itself: The target antigen is unknown.

The rearrangement links TRBV28 to TRBJ1-1; TRBD1 aligns across 7 bases. The sample comprised memory CD4+ T cells from blood. The receptor's source is an adult in good health and CMV-seronegative. Some clones in this sample may be carry-over from other donors' samples. The CDR3 DNA reads as TGTGCCAGCGGCTCCGCCGGGACAGCGTTCTTGAACACTGAAGCTTTCTTT. This gives the protein CASGSAGTAFLNTEAFF.